Listed below are T cell receptor beta chains from one sample, sequenced in a study of T cell responses to AZD1222 COVID-19 vaccine. Here immunoSEQ multiplex PCR was the method, and the copy in TCRdb shows in-frame clones only, minus some. This sample has some 140,000 clones, with 88% found just once. Specimen: peripheral blood, collected on day 0 of AZD1222 vaccination. These receptors all stem from an adult in good health. CDR3s include the opening cysteine and the closing phenylalanine or tryptophan. Each record gives: D gene, clone size, J gene, V gene, CDR3 protein, CDR3 DNA. A D gene is named only where the DNA matches it firmly. Rows may omit the clone size; those that give it use once, few, many or a size class.

D gene: NA
clone size: NA
J gene: TRBJ2-2
V gene: TRBV7-2
CDR3 protein: CASSLRRGNTGELFF
CDR3 DNA: TGTGCCAGCAGCCTTCGGCGGGGCAACACCGGGGAGCTGTTTTTT

D gene: TRBD1
clone size: NA
J gene: TRBJ1-6
V gene: TRBV2
CDR3 protein: CASSSPGQGVGNSPLHF
CDR3 DNA: TGTGCCAGCAGTTCCCCGGGACAGGGTGTTGGAAATTCACCCCTCCACTTT

D gene: NA
clone size: NA
J gene: TRBJ1-1
V gene: TRBV6-2/TRBV6-3
CDR3 protein: CASSVTMGKNNTEAFF
CDR3 DNA: TGTGCCAGCAGCGTAACTATGGGCAAGAATAACACTGAAGCTTTCTTT

D gene: NA
clone size: NA
J gene: TRBJ1-3
V gene: TRBV10-3
CDR3 protein: CAISAGAPPGNTIYF
CDR3 DNA: TGTGCCATCAGTGCAGGGGCGCCCCCTGGAAACACCATATATTTT

D gene: TRBD2
clone size: NA
J gene: TRBJ2-7
V gene: TRBV6-2/TRBV6-3
CDR3 protein: CASSDIRLAGGTYEQYF
CDR3 DNA: TGTGCCAGCAGTGACATCAGACTAGCGGGGGGAACCTACGAGCAGTACTTC

D gene: TRBD2
clone size: NA
J gene: TRBJ2-7
V gene: TRBV10-3
CDR3 protein: CAMRERGDGEQYF
CDR3 DNA: TGTGCCATGAGGGAGCGGGGGGACGGTGAGCAGTACTTC

D gene: NA
clone size: NA
J gene: TRBJ1-6
V gene: TRBV5-5
CDR3 protein: CASNPERGPAHF
CDR3 DNA: TGTGCCAGCAATCCGGAGCGAGGCCCAGCTCACTTT

D gene: TRBD2
clone size: NA
J gene: TRBJ2-7
V gene: TRBV2
CDR3 protein: CASSDGSGGVREQYF
CDR3 DNA: TGTGCCAGCAGTGACGGTAGCGGGGGGGTACGTGAGCAGTACTTC

D gene: NA
clone size: NA
J gene: TRBJ2-6
V gene: TRBV5-1
CDR3 protein: CASNTVPGANVLTF
CDR3 DNA: TGCGCCAGCAACACGGTCCCTGGGGCCAACGTCCTGACTTTC

D gene: NA
clone size: NA
J gene: TRBJ2-7
V gene: TRBV5-1
CDR3 protein: CASSYSPSPLTGAEQYF
CDR3 DNA: TGCGCCAGCAGCTACTCCCCCTCACCCCTGACCGGGGCCGAGCAGTACTTC

D gene: NA
clone size: NA
J gene: TRBJ2-2
V gene: TRBV6-2/TRBV6-3
CDR3 protein: CATTPARPGELFF
CDR3 DNA: TGTGCCACCACCCCGGCCCGGCCTGGGGAGCTGTTTTTT

D gene: TRBD2
clone size: NA
J gene: TRBJ2-7
V gene: TRBV10-2
CDR3 protein: CASSGLAFEQYF
CDR3 DNA: TGCGCCAGCAGTGGACTAGCGTTCGAGCAGTACTTC

D gene: NA
clone size: NA
J gene: TRBJ1-1
V gene: TRBV28
CDR3 protein: CASSFKGLRTEAFF
CDR3 DNA: TGTGCCAGCAGTTTCAAGGGGTTAAGGACTGAAGCTTTCTTT

D gene: NA
clone size: NA
J gene: TRBJ1-6
V gene: TRBV2
CDR3 protein: CASRRTVAGSPLHF
CDR3 DNA: TGTGCCAGCAGGCGGACAGTAGCGGGCTCACCCCTCCACTTT

D gene: TRBD1
clone size: NA
J gene: TRBJ2-7
V gene: TRBV7-9
CDR3 protein: CASSPDRDGEQYF
CDR3 DNA: TGTGCCAGCAGCCCGGACAGGGACGGCGAGCAGTACTTC

D gene: NA
clone size: NA
J gene: TRBJ2-7
V gene: TRBV6-2/TRBV6-3
CDR3 protein: CASSPQGPGLAEQYF
CDR3 DNA: TGTGCCAGCAGCCCCCAGGGTCCAGGGCTGGCCGAGCAGTACTTC

D gene: NA
clone size: NA
J gene: TRBJ1-3
V gene: TRBV7-9
CDR3 protein: CALSGKREGGTIYF
CDR3 DNA: TGTGCACTCTCCGGGAAGAGAGAGGGAGGCACCATATATTTT

D gene: TRBD1
clone size: NA
J gene: TRBJ2-7
V gene: TRBV6-2/TRBV6-3
CDR3 protein: CASSYRHFPGQGYEQYF
CDR3 DNA: TGTGCCAGCAGTTACCGTCATTTTCCGGGACAGGGCTACGAGCAGTACTTC

D gene: TRBD1
clone size: NA
J gene: TRBJ1-1
V gene: TRBV7-9
CDR3 protein: CASSLPGAGGPFF
CDR3 DNA: TGTGCCAGCAGCCTCCCCGGGGCAGGGGGTCCCTTTTTT

D gene: NA
clone size: once
J gene: TRBJ1-1
V gene: TRBV19
CDR3 protein: CASSIRQGLTEAFF
CDR3 DNA: TGTGCCAGTAGTATTAGGCAGGGGCTCACTGAAGCTTTCTTT

D gene: NA
clone size: NA
J gene: TRBJ2-7
V gene: TRBV6-2/TRBV6-3
CDR3 protein: CASSYSSGSEQYF
CDR3 DNA: TGTGCCAGCAGTTACTCCTCGGGGAGCGAGCAGTACTTC

D gene: NA
clone size: once
J gene: TRBJ2-5
V gene: TRBV10-3
CDR3 protein: CAISAGPAQETQYF
CDR3 DNA: TGTGCCATCAGTGCCGGACCCGCCCAAGAGACCCAGTACTTC

D gene: NA
clone size: NA
J gene: TRBJ1-5
V gene: TRBV7-8
CDR3 protein: CASSPRSYDSNQPQHF
CDR3 DNA: TGTGCCAGCAGCCCCAGGAGTTACGATAGCAATCAGCCCCAGCATTTT

D gene: NA
clone size: NA
J gene: TRBJ1-1
V gene: TRBV3-1/TRBV3-2
CDR3 protein: CASSPAGGYTEAFF
CDR3 DNA: TGTGCCAGCAGCCCAGCAGGCGGGTACACTGAAGCTTTCTTT

D gene: NA
clone size: NA
J gene: TRBJ1-3
V gene: TRBV19
CDR3 protein: CASSGPGDSSGNTIYF
CDR3 DNA: TGTGCCAGTAGTGGCCCGGGCGATAGCTCTGGAAACACCATATATTTT

D gene: NA
clone size: NA
J gene: TRBJ1-3
V gene: TRBV6-5
CDR3 protein: CASSYRSSGNTIYF
CDR3 DNA: TGTGCCAGCAGTTACAGAAGCTCTGGAAACACCATATATTTT

D gene: NA
clone size: NA
J gene: TRBJ2-7
V gene: TRBV7-2
CDR3 protein: CASSSHYEQYF
CDR3 DNA: TGTGCCAGCAGCTCACACTACGAGCAGTACTTC

D gene: NA
clone size: NA
J gene: TRBJ2-1
V gene: TRBV3-1/TRBV3-2
CDR3 protein: CASSQDPDSGEQFF
CDR3 DNA: TGTGCCAGCAGCCAAGATCCGGACAGCGGTGAGCAGTTCTTC

D gene: NA
clone size: NA
J gene: TRBJ2-2
V gene: TRBV7-2
CDR3 protein: CASSLAWRDTGELFF
CDR3 DNA: TGTGCCAGCAGCTTAGCGTGGAGGGACACCGGGGAGCTGTTTTTT

D gene: TRBD1
clone size: NA
J gene: TRBJ1-5
V gene: TRBV2
CDR3 protein: CASKDRGHGNQPQHF
CDR3 DNA: TGTGCCAGCAAAGACAGGGGGCATGGCAATCAGCCCCAGCATTTT

D gene: NA
clone size: NA
J gene: TRBJ1-1
V gene: TRBV25-1
CDR3 protein: CASRGISTEAFF
CDR3 DNA: TGTGCCAGCAGGGGTATAAGCACTGAAGCTTTCTTT

D gene: NA
clone size: NA
J gene: TRBJ1-4
V gene: TRBV19
CDR3 protein: CASRPDGTTNEKLFF
CDR3 DNA: TGTGCCAGTAGGCCGGACGGCACAACTAATGAAAAACTGTTTTTT

D gene: NA
clone size: NA
J gene: TRBJ1-6
V gene: TRBV7-9
CDR3 protein: CASSAQRTANNYNSPLHF
CDR3 DNA: TGTGCCAGCAGCGCCCAAAGGACAGCAAATAACTATAATTCACCCCTCCACTTT

D gene: NA
clone size: NA
J gene: TRBJ1-4
V gene: TRBV29-1
CDR3 protein: CSVELSVTSNEKLFF
CDR3 DNA: TGCAGCGTCGAACTTTCAGTAACGTCTAATGAAAAACTGTTTTTT

D gene: NA
clone size: NA
J gene: TRBJ2-7
V gene: TRBV4-1
CDR3 protein: CASSQDWPGGSYEQYF
CDR3 DNA: TGCGCCAGCAGCCAAGATTGGCCGGGTGGCTCCTACGAGCAGTACTTC